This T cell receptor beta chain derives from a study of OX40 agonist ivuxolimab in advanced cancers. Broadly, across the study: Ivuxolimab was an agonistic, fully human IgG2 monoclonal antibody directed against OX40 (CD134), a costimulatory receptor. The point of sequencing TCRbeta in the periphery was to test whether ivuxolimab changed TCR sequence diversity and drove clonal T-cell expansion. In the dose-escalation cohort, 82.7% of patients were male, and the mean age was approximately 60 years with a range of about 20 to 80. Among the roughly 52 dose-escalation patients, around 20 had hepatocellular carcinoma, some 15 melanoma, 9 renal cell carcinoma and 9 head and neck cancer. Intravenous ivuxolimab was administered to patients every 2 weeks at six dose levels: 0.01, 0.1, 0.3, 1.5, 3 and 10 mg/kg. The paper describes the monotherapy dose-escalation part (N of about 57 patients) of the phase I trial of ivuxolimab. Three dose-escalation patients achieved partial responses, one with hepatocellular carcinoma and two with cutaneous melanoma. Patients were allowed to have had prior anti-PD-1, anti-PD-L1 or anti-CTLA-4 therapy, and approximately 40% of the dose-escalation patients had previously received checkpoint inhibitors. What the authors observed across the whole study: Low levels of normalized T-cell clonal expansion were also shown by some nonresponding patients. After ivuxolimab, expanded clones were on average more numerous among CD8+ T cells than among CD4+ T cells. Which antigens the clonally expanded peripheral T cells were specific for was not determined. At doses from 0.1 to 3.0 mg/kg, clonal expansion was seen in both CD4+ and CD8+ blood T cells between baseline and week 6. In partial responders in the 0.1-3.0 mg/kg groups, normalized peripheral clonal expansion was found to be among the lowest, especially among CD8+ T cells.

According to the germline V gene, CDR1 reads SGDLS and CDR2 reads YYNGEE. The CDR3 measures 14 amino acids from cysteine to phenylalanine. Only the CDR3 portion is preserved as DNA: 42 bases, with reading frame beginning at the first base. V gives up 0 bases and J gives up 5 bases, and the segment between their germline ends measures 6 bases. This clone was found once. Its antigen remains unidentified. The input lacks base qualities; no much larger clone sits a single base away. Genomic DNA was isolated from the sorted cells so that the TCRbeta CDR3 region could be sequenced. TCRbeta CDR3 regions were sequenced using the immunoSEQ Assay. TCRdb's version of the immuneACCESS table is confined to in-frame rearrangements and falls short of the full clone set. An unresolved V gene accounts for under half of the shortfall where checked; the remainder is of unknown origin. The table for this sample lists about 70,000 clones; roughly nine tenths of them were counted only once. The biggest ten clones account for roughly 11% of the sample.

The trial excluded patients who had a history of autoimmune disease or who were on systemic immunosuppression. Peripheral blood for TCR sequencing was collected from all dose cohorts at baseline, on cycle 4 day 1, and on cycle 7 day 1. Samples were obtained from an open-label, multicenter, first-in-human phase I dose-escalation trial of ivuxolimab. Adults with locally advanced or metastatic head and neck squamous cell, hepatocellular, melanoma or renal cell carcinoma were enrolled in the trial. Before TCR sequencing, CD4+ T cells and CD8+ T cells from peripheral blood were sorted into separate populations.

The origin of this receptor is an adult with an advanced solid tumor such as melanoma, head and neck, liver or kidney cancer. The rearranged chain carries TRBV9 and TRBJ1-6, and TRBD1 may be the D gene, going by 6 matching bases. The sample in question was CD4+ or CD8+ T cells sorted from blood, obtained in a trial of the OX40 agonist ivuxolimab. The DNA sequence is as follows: TGTGCCAGCAGCGTAGGACAGGATAATTCACCCCTCCACTTT. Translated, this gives CASSVGQDNSPLHF.